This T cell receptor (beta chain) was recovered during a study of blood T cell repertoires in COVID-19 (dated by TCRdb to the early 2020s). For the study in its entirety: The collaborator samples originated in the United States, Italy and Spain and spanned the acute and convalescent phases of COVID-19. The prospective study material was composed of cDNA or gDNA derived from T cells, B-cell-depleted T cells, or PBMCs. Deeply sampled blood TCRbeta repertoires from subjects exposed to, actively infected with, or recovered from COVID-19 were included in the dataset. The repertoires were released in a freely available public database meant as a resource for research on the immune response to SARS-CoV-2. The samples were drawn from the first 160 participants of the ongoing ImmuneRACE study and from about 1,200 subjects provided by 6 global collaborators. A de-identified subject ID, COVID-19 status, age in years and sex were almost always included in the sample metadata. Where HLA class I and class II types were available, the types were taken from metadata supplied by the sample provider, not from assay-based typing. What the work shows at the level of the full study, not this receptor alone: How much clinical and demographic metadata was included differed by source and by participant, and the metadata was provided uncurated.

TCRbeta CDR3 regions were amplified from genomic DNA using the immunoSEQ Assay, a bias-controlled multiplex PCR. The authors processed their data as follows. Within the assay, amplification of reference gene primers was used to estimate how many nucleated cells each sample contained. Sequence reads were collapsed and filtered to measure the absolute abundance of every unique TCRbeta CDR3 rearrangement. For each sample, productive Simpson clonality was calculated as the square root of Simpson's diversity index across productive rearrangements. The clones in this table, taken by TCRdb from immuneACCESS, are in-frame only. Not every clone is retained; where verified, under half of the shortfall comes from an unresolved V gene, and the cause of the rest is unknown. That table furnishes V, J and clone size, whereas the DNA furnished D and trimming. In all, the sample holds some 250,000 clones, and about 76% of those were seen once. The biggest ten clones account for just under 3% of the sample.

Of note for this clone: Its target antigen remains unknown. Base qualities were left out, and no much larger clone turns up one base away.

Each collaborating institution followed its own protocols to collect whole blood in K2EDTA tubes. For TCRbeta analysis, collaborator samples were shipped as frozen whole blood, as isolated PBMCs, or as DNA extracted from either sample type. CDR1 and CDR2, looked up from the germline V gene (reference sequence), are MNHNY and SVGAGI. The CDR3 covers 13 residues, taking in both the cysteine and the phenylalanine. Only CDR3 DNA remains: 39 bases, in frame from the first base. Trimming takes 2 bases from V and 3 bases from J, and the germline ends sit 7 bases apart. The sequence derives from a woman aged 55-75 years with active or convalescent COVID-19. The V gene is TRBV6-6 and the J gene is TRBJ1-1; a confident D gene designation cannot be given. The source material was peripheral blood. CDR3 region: CASSYGEDTEAFF. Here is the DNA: TGTGCCAGCAGTTACGGGGAGGACACTGAAGCTTTCTTT.